The rows below give T cell receptor beta chains drawn from one sample of a study of memory CD4+ T cells and cytomegalovirus serostatus. This table comes from immunoSEQ multiplex PCR, and its TCRdb copy is limited to in-frame clones, with some not included. The sample holds 75,000 to 95,000 clones, approximately 84% seen once. Sequenced input: memory CD4+ T cells from blood. These receptors were taken from an adult in good health and CMV-seronegative. The CDR3 runs from the conserved cysteine through the conserved F or W.

V gene | CDR3 length | CDR3 protein
TRBV19 | 14 | CASSRQAPYSPLHF
TRBV25-1 | 17 | CASSDSIGGGSYNEQFF
TRBV30 | 12 | CAWSVGDQPQHF
TRBV19 | 15 | CASSIPYSGANVLTF
TRBV28 | 13 | CASSSGQENEQFF
TRBV9 | 13 | CASSLLGGAGYTF
TRBV30 | 16 | CAWSVPGQGAGNTIYF
TRBV7-9 | 16 | CASSLAPSGGTGELFF
TRBV4-3 | 13 | CASSQVLEQPQHF
TRBV28 | 15 | CASSLIGGTNQPQHF
TRBV7-3 | 13 | CASSSTSGGLPYF
TRBV19 | 15 | CASSPLTGGGWGYTF
TRBV13 | 14 | CASSSWTGGYGYTF
TRBV11-3 | 14 | CASSPTGGRETQYF
TRBV29-1 | 13 | CSVKGQHTDTQYF
TRBV7-6 | 16 | CASSRRWDRASYEQYF
TRBV10-3 | 13 | CATSDGSGNTIYF
TRBV7-2 | 13 | CASSGVGTDTQYF
TRBV9 | 16 | CASSVEGSSGTDTQYF
TRBV7-9 | 13 | CASSFATNTEAFF
TRBV28 | 16 | CASSGGEYRASYEQYF
TRBV6-1 | 14 | CASSLTRAITEAFF
TRBV18 | 15 | CASSPSRDRNTKAFF
TRBV5-1 | 14 | CASSLDSSGDTQYF
TRBV7-8 | 13 | CASSLETDQPQHF
TRBV4-2 | 20 | CASSQAPLIGGGLGVSEAFF
TRBV6-6 | 13 | CASRIDRGYGYTF
TRBV7-9 | 19 | CASSFTTGTGTYLGVEQYF
TRBV6-5 | 13 | CASSSRIESPLHF
TRBV5-1 | 16 | CASSSLGQGANYGYTF
TRBV6-1 | 17 | CASSEAGGVSSGNTIYF
TRBV21-1 | 17 | CASTPPGGEGGNQPQHF
TRBV10-3 | 11 | CAIKNTGELFF
TRBV7-3 | 12 | CASSEDNYGYTF
TRBV7-2 | 15 | CASSLHRGLNEKLFF
TRBV5-1 | 15 | CASSLGTGVESPLHF
TRBV6-1 | 14 | CASNRGESNQPQHF
TRBV10-3 | 17 | CAIRPGTSGGVTDTQYF